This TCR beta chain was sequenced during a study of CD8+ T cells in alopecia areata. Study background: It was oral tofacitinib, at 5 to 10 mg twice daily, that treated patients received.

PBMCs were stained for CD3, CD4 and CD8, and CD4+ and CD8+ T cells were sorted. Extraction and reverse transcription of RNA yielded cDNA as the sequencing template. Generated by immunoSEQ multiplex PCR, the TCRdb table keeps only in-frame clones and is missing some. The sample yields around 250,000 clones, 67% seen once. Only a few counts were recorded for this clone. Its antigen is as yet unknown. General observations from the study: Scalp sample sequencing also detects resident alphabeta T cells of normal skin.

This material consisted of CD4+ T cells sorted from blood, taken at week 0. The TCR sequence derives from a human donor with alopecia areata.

Here the CDR3 reads CASKRGQMNTGELFF. CDR3 in DNA: TGTGCCAGCAAGAGGGGACAGATGAACACCGGGGAGCTGTTTTTT. The chain recombines TRBV2 with TRBJ2-2; the match to TRBD1 covers 7 bases. This CDR3 spans 15 amino acids. Losses at the gene ends were 7 bases for V and 1 base for J; bases not matched to a gene: 6. CDR1 SNHLY and CDR2 FYNNEI come from the germline V gene.